The 18 T cell receptor beta chains reported below all come from one sample, sequenced in a study of blood T cell repertoires in COVID-19. Produced via immunoSEQ multiplex PCR; TCRdb's table is partial and in-frame only. The table includes some 160,000 clones, under 90% detected once. Source material: peripheral blood. The receptors were sampled from a woman aged 80 or over with acute or convalescent COVID-19.

V gene TRBV27 combines with J gene TRBJ2-3; 10 bases are shared with TRBD2. CDR3 size: 14 residues. Unmatched junction bases numbered 13, after V lost 10 bases and J lost 9 bases. Germline CDR1 reads MNHEY; CDR2 reads SMNVEV (reference sequence). This CDR3 reads CATRPVAGGGTQYF. Written as DNA, the CDR3 is TGTGCCACCCGGCCGGTAGCGGGAGGTGGAACGCAGTATTTT.

The chain recombines TRBV10-3 with TRBJ2-7, with 10 bases fitting TRBD1. J lost 5 bases, V lost 10 bases, and 5 bases had no gene match. The CDR3 is 12 residues long. The germline CDR1 and CDR2 sequences are ENHRY and SYGVKD. The CDR3: CATGQGIDEQYF. The CDR3 nucleotides read TGTGCCACGGGACAGGGGATCGACGAGCAGTACTTC.

The J gene is TRBJ1-1, the V gene TRBV19; 7 nucleotides agree with TRBD1. The CDR3 length is 12 residues. Per germline, CDR1 LNHDA and CDR2 SQIVND (reference sequence). J lost 8 bases, V lost 8 bases, and 8 bases had no gene match. The CDR3 region has the DNA TGTGCCAGTGGAAACCGGGACAGAGAAGCTTTCTTT. Its translation is CASGNRDREAFF.

The V call is TRBV15, the J call TRBJ2-1, with D maybe TRBD1 (5 bases). The CDR3 is made up of 15 amino acids. In germline, CDR1 is LNHNV, CDR2 YYDKDF (reference sequence). V shed 8 bases and J shed 5 bases, with 19 bases lying between them. The CDR3 reads CATSEPWGPNNEQFF. CDR3 coding DNA: TGTGCCACCTCCGAACCTTGGGGCCCCAACAATGAGCAGTTCTTC.

The rearrangement uses TRBV19 and TRBJ2-3; D possibly corresponds to TRBD2 (7 bases). The CDR3 extends over 14 amino acids. CDR1 is LNHDA, CDR2 SQIVND, per germline (reference sequence). V was trimmed by 6 bases and J by 0 bases, leaving 10 bases between them. Here the CDR3 DNA reads TGTGCCAGTAGGAAGGGGGGGAGCACAGATACGCAGTATTTT. Translation gives CASRKGGSTDTQYF.

This chain links TRBV7-2 with TRBJ2-1; tentative D call: TRBD1 (5 bases). V was pared by 4 bases and J by 9 bases, with 13 bases between. Germline-derived CDR1 and CDR2 are SGHTA and FQGNSA. CDR3 size: 13 residues. This chain's CDR3 is CASSSYDSTEQFF. DNA of the CDR3: TGTGCCAGCAGCTCCTACGACAGTACTGAGCAGTTCTTC. Full variable domain (remainder filled in from reference TRBV7-2 and TRBJ2-1): GAGVSQSPSNKVTEKGKDVELRCDPISGHTALYWYRQSLGQGLEFLIYFQGNSAPDKSGLPSDRFSAERTGGSVSTLTIQRTQQEDSAVYLCASSSYDSTEQFFGPGTRLTVL.

The V call is TRBV15, the J call TRBJ2-5, with D possibly matching TRBD2 (5 bases). The CDR3 has 16 residues. CDR1 LNHNV and CDR2 YYDKDF come from the germline V gene (reference sequence). Trimming took off 6 bases at V and 5 bases at J, with 22 bases between the two ends. CDR3 residues: CATSFTAAAGWETQYF. As DNA, the CDR3 is TGTGCCACCAGTTTTACCGCCGCGGCGGGTTGGGAGACCCAGTACTTC.

J is TRBJ2-1 and V is TRBV6-6; 7 bases fit TRBD1. This CDR3 spans 14 amino acids. V dropped 0 bases and J dropped 6; count of bases not matched to a gene: 2. Germline V gene sequence: CDR1 MNHNY, CDR2 SVGAGI (reference sequence). This chain's CDR3 is CASSYSGDSNEQFF. CDR3 bases: TGTGCCAGCAGTTACTCGGGGGACAGCAATGAGCAGTTCTTC.

This clone was seen more than once but under ten times. The chain joins TRBV2 to TRBJ2-1; TRBD2 might be the D (5 bases). Germline V lookup: CDR1 SNHLY, CDR2 FYNNEI. Trimming removed 8 bases from V and 5 bases from J, with 13 bases in between. CDR3 length equals 13 residues. In DNA form, the CDR3 reads TGTGCCAGCCGGACGGGGATGAACAATGAGCAGTTCTTC. This gives the protein CASRTGMNNEQFF.

The V and J genes are TRBV7-9 and TRBJ2-7; D is perhaps TRBD2 (6 bases). The V gene's germline CDR1 is SEHNR and CDR2 FQNEAQ (reference sequence). V gave up 5 bases and J gave up 4 bases, with 15 bases separating them. The CDR3 has 14 amino acids. CDR3 sequence (DNA): TGTGCCAGCAGCGTCGGGGGTGTAGGATACGAGCAGTACTTC. Protein: CASSVGGVGYEQYF.

CDR3 sequence reads: CASSIRGQAEYGYTF. CDR3 nucleotide sequence: TGTGCCAGTAGTATTAGGGGACAGGCAGAATATGGCTACACCTTC. V is TRBV19 and J is TRBJ1-2; TRBD1 agrees at 8 bases. Germline CDR1 is LNHDA and CDR2 is SQIVND (reference sequence). J lost 5 bases, V lost 3 bases, and 8 bases had no gene match. The CDR3 has 15 amino acids.

The rearrangement joins TRBV9 to TRBJ1-2; possibly TRBD1 for D (5 bases). The CDR3 extends over 14 amino acids. V lost 0 bases, J lost 3 bases, and 9 bases lay in between. CDR1 and CDR2 (germline): SGDLS, YYNGEE. The CDR3 coding sequence is TGTGCCAGCAGCGTAGGAGGAGGGGACTATGGCTACACCTTC. This codes for CASSVGGGDYGYTF.

This clone was recorded once. V is TRBV9 and J is TRBJ1-3; TRBD1 aligns across 9 bases. Germline CDR1 reads SGDLS; CDR2 reads YYNGEE. The CDR3 runs to 18 residues. V lost 4 bases to trimming and J lost 3 bases; unmatched junction nucleotides: 14. The DNA for the CDR3 is TGTGCCAGCAGCTCTCCTAGAGGGACAGGGCTGATTGGAAACACCATATATTTT. Its translation is CASSSPRGTGLIGNTIYF.

The chain is built from TRBV9 and TRBJ1-3; D remains unclear. Germline V gives CDR1 SGDLS, CDR2 YYNGEE. The CDR3 is made up of 16 amino acids. Trimming took 0 bases from V and 0 from J, leaving 10 bases between them. The CDR3 loop is CASSVDPSPSGNTIYF. The CDR3 nucleotides read TGTGCCAGCAGCGTAGATCCCAGTCCCTCTGGAAACACCATATATTTT.

The V call is TRBV3-1 (or the pseudogene TRBV3-2), the J call TRBJ1-6, with a tentative D call TRBD1 (5 bases). The germline V and J ends were trimmed by 1 base and 8 bases, with 15 bases remaining between them. Germline V gene data show CDR1 as LGHDT and CDR2 as YNNKEL (reference sequence). The CDR3 covers 16 residues. The CDR3 sequence: CASSQAGLGGDSPLHF. The CDR3 region has the DNA TGTGCCAGCAGCCAAGCAGGCCTCGGGGGGGATTCACCCCTCCACTTT.

The chain recombines TRBV10-3 with TRBJ1-4, with a weak D call TRBD1 (6 bases). V was clipped by 4 bases and J by 8 bases, with 14 bases between them. Germline lookup yields CDR1 ENHRY and CDR2 SYGVKD. The CDR3 is 14 amino acids. CDR3 in DNA: TGTGCCATCAGTGGCCCAGGGGAAGAGGAAAAACTGTTTTTT. This encodes CAISGPGEEEKLFF.

The chain is built from TRBV11-2 and TRBJ2-7; D not resolved. Between the trimmed V and J ends, which lost 0 bases and 4 bases, there was a span of 7 bases. The CDR3 is made up of 13 amino acids. CDR1 and CDR2 from the germline V gene are SGHAT and FQNNGV. CDR3 protein: CASSLDRGYEQYF. CDR3 in DNA: TGTGCCAGCAGCTTAGATCGAGGTTACGAGCAGTACTTC.

This clone has a single count. This chain joins TRBV30 and TRBJ1-5; 10 bases line up with TRBD1. V shed 1 base and J 5 bases; nucleotides not matched to a gene: 5. The germline CDR1 and CDR2 sequences are GTSNPN and SVGIG (reference sequence). This CDR3 spans 15 amino acids. The CDR3 nucleotides are TGTGCCTGGAGTGCCAGGGACAGGGGAGATCAGCCCCAGCATTTT. Its translation: CAWSARDRGDQPQHF.